This T cell receptor (beta chain) was identified in a study of blood T cell repertoires in COVID-19. Across 24 US areas, participants ranged in age from about 18 to 90 years. Trimming removed 5 bases from V and 4 bases from J, with 11 bases in between. CDR3 length: 13 amino acids. Germline V gene lookup returns CDR1 SGHTA and CDR2 FQGNSA. The repertoire was sequenced with immunoSEQ multiplex PCR; TCRdb's copy has only in-frame clones and lacks some. The profile covers 250,000 to 350,000 clones, with 88% appearing a single time and under 2.5% taken by the ten largest. This rearrangement joins TRBV7-2 to TRBJ1-2; a weak D match, TRBD1 (5 bases). What was sequenced was PBMCs or T cells enriched from blood (not recorded which). This TCR came from a woman aged 60 to 75 in a cohort exposed to, infected with or recovered from COVID-19 (not recorded which). This CDR3 reads CASSPTASYGYTF. The CDR3 bases are TGTGCCAGCAGCCCGACAGCCTCCTATGGCTACACCTTC.